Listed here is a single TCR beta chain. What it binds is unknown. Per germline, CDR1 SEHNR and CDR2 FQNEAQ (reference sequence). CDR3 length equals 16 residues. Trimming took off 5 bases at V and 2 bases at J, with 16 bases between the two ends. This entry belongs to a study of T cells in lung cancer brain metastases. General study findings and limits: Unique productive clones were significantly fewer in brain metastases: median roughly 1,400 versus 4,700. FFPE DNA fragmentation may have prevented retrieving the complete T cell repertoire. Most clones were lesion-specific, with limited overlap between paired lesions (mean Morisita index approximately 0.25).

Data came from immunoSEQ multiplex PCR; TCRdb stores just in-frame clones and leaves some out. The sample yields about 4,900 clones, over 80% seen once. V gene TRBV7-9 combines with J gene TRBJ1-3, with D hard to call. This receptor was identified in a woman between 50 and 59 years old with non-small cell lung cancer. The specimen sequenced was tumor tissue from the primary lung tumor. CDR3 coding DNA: TGTGCCAGCAGCCCGGAGTGGGGTCGGGCTGGAAACACCATATATTTT. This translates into CASSPEWGRAGNTIYF. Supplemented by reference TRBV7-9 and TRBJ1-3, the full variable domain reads DTGVSQNPRHKITKRGQNVTFRCDPISEHNRLYWYRQTLGQGPEFLTYFQNEAQLEKSRLLSDRFSAERPKGSFSTLEIQRTEQGDSAMYLCASSPEWGRAGNTIYFGEGSWLTVV.